A single T cell receptor beta chain is shown here with its context. The target antigen is unknown. The data were obtained in a study of OX40 agonist ivuxolimab in advanced cancers. Study-wide results and limits: At doses 0.1 to 3.0 mg/kg, CD4+ and CD8+ clones expanded. Also present in some nonresponders was a low level of normalized T-cell clonal expansion.

Profiling relied on immunoSEQ multiplex PCR, and the TCRdb table lists in-frame clones only, not all of them. The sample lists more than 50,000 clones; about nine tenths were seen once. Patients were ruled out by autoimmune disease history or systemic immunosuppression. V was cut by 2 bases and J by 0 bases, with 10 bases left in between. The CDR3 runs 15 residues. Germline CDR1 reads SGDLS; CDR2 reads YYNGEE. Sample: CD4+ or CD8+ T cells sorted from blood, taken in a trial of the OX40 agonist ivuxolimab. The chain joins TRBV9 to TRBJ2-3, with D tentatively TRBD2 (5 bases). The source of this sequence is an adult with an advanced solid tumor such as melanoma, head and neck, liver or kidney cancer. The CDR3 DNA sequence: TGTGCCAGCAGCGTTTCCGGACTCAGCACAGATACGCAGTATTTT. This translates into CASSVSGLSTDTQYF.